The 28 T cell receptor beta chains given below trace back to one sample, sequenced in a study of technical replicates of blood from a few donors. The repertoire was sequenced with immunoSEQ multiplex PCR; TCRdb's copy has only in-frame clones and lacks some. The sample lists about 82,000 clones; approximately 94% were seen once. The sample taken for sequencing was T cells isolated from PBMCs. These receptors were obtained from a human donor in good health.

This chain connects TRBV2 to TRBJ1-1, with 7 positions matching TRBD1. Germline CDR1 is SNHLY and CDR2 is FYNNEI. There are 15 residues in the CDR3. Trimming cost V 4 bases and J 4 bases; bases outside gene matches: 9. CDR3 loop: CASSALGSGGTEAFF. Written as DNA, the CDR3 is TGTGCCAGCAGTGCCCTTGGGTCAGGGGGCACTGAAGCTTTCTTT. The variable domain in full, with the rest retrieved from reference TRBV2 and TRBJ1-1, is EPEVTQTPSHQVTQMGQEVILRCVPISNHLYFYWYRQILGQKVEFLVSFYNNEISEKSEIFDDQFSVERPDGSNFTLKIRSTKLEDSAMYFCASSALGSGGTEAFFGQGTRLTVV.

This chain joins TRBV5-4 and TRBJ2-1; D possibly corresponds to TRBD2 (5 bases). Germline V CDR1 and CDR2: SGHNT, YYREEE (reference sequence). Between the trimmed V and J ends, which lost 1 base and 10 bases, there was a span of 12 bases. CDR3 length: 13 amino acids. The chain's CDR3 is CASSLRELPEQFF. As DNA, the CDR3 is TGTGCCAGCAGCTTGCGGGAACTGCCCGAGCAGTTCTTC. Combining the CDR3 with reference TRBV5-4 and TRBJ2-1 gives the whole variable domain ETGVTQSPTHLIKTRGQQVTLRCSSQSGHNTVSWYQQALGQGPQFIFQYYREEENGRGNFPPRFSGLQFPNYSSELNVNALELDDSALYLCASSLRELPEQFFGPGTRLTVL.

The chain recombines TRBV27 with TRBJ1-5; D remains unclear. This CDR3 has 14 residues. The V end lost 5 bases, the J end lost 6 bases, and 14 bases lay between the germline ends. Germline CDR1 and CDR2: MNHEY and SMNVEV (reference sequence). CDR3 residues: CASSLRGGSQPQHF. The DNA for the CDR3 is TGTGCCAGCAGTCTTCGGGGAGGGTCTCAGCCCCAGCATTTT.

The chain couples TRBV5-1 to TRBJ2-1, with 9 bases that match TRBD1. CDR3 size: 15 residues. V gave up 4 bases and J gave up 4 bases; unmatched junction bases: 6. The V gene's germline CDR1 is SGHRS and CDR2 YFSETQ. The CDR3 is CASSLWDRDYNEQFF. The CDR3 coding sequence is TGCGCCAGCAGCCTTTGGGACAGGGATTACAATGAGCAGTTCTTC.

The genes are TRBV27 and TRBJ2-7, with 9 bases fitting TRBD1. Germline V gene lookup returns CDR1 MNHEY and CDR2 SMNVEV (reference sequence). The CDR3 loop spans 16 amino acids. J gave up 2 bases and V 1 base, and 6 bases lay outside the gene matches. The CDR3 coding sequence is TGTGCCAGCAGTTTATATACCGGGACAGGGCCCTACGAGCAGTACTTC. Amino acid sequence: CASSLYTGTGPYEQYF.

The V call is TRBV2, the J call TRBJ2-1; 8 bases match TRBD2. Germline V gene sequence: CDR1 SNHLY, CDR2 FYNNEI. The CDR3 has 13 residues. After removal of 8 bases from V and 7 bases from J, the junction contained 7 bases not matched to a gene. The CDR3 sequence is CASGREERNEQFF. The CDR3 DNA is TGTGCCAGCGGGCGGGAGGAGCGGAATGAGCAGTTCTTC.

This chain links TRBV14 with TRBJ2-1, with D possibly matching TRBD2 (6 bases). Germline V lookup: CDR1 SGHDN, CDR2 FVKESK. V was cut by 3 bases and J by 9 bases, with 12 bases left in between. The CDR3 spans 13 residues. The CDR3 region has the DNA TGTGCCAGCAGCCAGACGGAGGGGAGTGAGCAGTTCTTC. Translation: CASSQTEGSEQFF.

This sequence joins TRBV27 and TRBJ2-7, with D perhaps matching TRBD2 (5 bases). CDR3 length equals 15 residues. Germline lookup yields CDR1 MNHEY and CDR2 SMNVEV (reference sequence). The V end lost 3 bases, the J end lost 3 bases, and 15 bases lay between the germline ends. The CDR3 reads CASSLGEGTIYEQYF. The CDR3 nucleotides are TGTGCCAGCAGTTTGGGAGAGGGAACGATCTACGAGCAGTACTTC.

The chain is built from TRBV5-4 and TRBJ1-4; D is ambiguous. The germline CDR1 and CDR2 sequences are SGHNT and YYREEE (reference sequence). The CDR3 totals 13 residues. Trimming took 4 bases from V and 7 from J, leaving 11 bases between them. The CDR3 nucleotides read TGTGCCAGCAGCCCCGGGTTTGGTGAAAAACTGTTTTTT. Its translation: CASSPGFGEKLFF.

DNA for the CDR3: TGCGCCAGCAGCTTAGTTCGTCCTACCGATGAGCAGTTCTTC. As protein: CASSLVRPTDEQFF. The chain joins TRBV5-1 to TRBJ2-1; D not resolved. CDR3 size: 14 residues. Trimming took off 2 bases at V and 8 bases at J, with 14 bases between the two ends. The germline V gene has CDR1 SGHRS and CDR2 YFSETQ.

The gene calls are TRBV4-3 and TRBJ1-5, with D perhaps TRBD1 (6 bases). Germline CDR1 is LGHNA and CDR2 is YSLEER. V dropped 1 base and J dropped 6 bases, with 13 bases sitting between them. CDR3 length equals 15 residues. The CDR3 loop reads CASSQVTGGGQPQHF. The CDR3 DNA is TGCGCCAGCAGCCAAGTGACGGGGGGCGGTCAGCCCCAGCATTTT.

The chain combines TRBV4-2 with TRBJ1-1; possibly TRBD1 for D (6 bases). V lost 0 bases and J 4 bases, leaving 12 bases between the germline ends. Germline values: CDR1 LGHNA, CDR2 YNFKEQ. This CDR3 is 15 amino acids long. The CDR3 loop is CASSQEGGAPTEAFF. The CDR3 DNA sequence: TGTGCCAGCAGCCAAGAAGGGGGGGCGCCCACTGAAGCTTTCTTT.

The V and J genes are TRBV19 and TRBJ1-5; 7 bases align to TRBD1. In germline, CDR1 is LNHDA, CDR2 SQIVND (reference sequence). The CDR3 loop spans 18 amino acids. Losses at the gene ends were 6 bases for V and 0 bases for J; bases not matched to a gene: 14. CDR3 DNA: TGTGCCAGTAGCCTAACAGGGGAAACCCTGTATAGCAATCAGCCCCAGCATTTT. This encodes CASSLTGETLYSNQPQHF.

V gene TRBV2 combines with J gene TRBJ2-3; 11 nucleotides line up with TRBD2. The germline V gene has CDR1 SNHLY and CDR2 FYNNEI. With 7 bases clipped from V and 0 bases from J, the junction kept 3 bases outside the gene matches. CDR3 size: 15 residues. The CDR3 loop reads CASKGLAASTDTQYF. The CDR3 DNA is TGTGCCAGCAAGGGACTAGCGGCTAGCACAGATACGCAGTATTTT.

V and J are TRBV19 and TRBJ1-1, with D tentatively TRBD1 (6 bases). V lost 3 bases, J lost 0 bases, and 11 bases lay in between. CDR1 and CDR2 from the germline V gene are LNHDA and SQIVND (reference sequence). The CDR3 totals 15 residues. CDR3 protein: CASSIRDTVNTEAFF. In nucleotides, the CDR3 is TGTGCCAGTAGTATCCGGGACACCGTGAACACTGAAGCTTTCTTT.

The J gene is TRBJ2-7, the V gene TRBV28; TRBD2 matches at 11 bases. The germline V gene encodes CDR1 MDHEN and CDR2 SYDVKM. V shed 6 bases, J shed 6 bases, and the junction held 7 bases outside the gene matches. The CDR3 consists of 14 residues. CDR3 in DNA: TGTGCCAGCAGCGATCTAGCGGGAGGATCCGAGCAGTACTTC. Protein sequence: CASSDLAGGSEQYF.

This clone has a single count. The V call is TRBV2, the J call TRBJ1-3, with D perhaps TRBD1 (6 bases). V was pared by 7 bases and J by 2 bases, with 12 bases between. Germline V gene lookup returns CDR1 SNHLY and CDR2 FYNNEI. The CDR3 contains 14 residues. As DNA, the CDR3 is TGTGCCAGCATCCTAACAGGGCCTGGAAACACCATATATTTT. The encoded protein is CASILTGPGNTIYF.

The chain carries TRBV19 and TRBJ2-1, with D uncertain. Trimming took off 5 bases at V and 1 base at J, with 9 bases between the two ends. The CDR3 contains 14 residues. CDR1 is LNHDA, CDR2 SQIVND, per germline (reference sequence). CDR3 in amino acids: CASSSGFSYNEQFF. Here the CDR3 DNA reads TGTGCCAGTAGTTCCGGGTTTTCCTACAATGAGCAGTTCTTC.

The chain links TRBV28 to TRBJ2-7; D is perhaps TRBD1 (6 bases). The CDR3 runs 15 residues. V was cut by 2 bases and J by 3 bases, with 14 bases left in between. Germline V gives CDR1 MDHEN, CDR2 SYDVKM. In DNA form, the CDR3 reads TGTGCCAGCAGTTTAGGCACAGGGACCATCTACGAGCAGTACTTC. Protein sequence: CASSLGTGTIYEQYF.

V and J are TRBV19 and TRBJ2-1; TRBD2 aligns across 7 bases. J lost 5 bases, V lost 3 bases, and 7 bases had no gene match. The germline CDR1 and CDR2 sequences are LNHDA and SQIVND (reference sequence). CDR3 size: 15 residues. The CDR3 coding sequence is TGTGCCAGTAGTATGACTAGCCACAGTAACAATGAGCAGTTCTTC. It translates to CASSMTSHSNNEQFF.

The rearrangement joins TRBV4-1 to TRBJ2-7; D is perhaps TRBD1 (6 bases). Trimming took 6 bases from V and 1 from J, leaving 13 bases between them. The CDR3 loop spans 14 amino acids. CDR1 and CDR2 (germline): MGHRA, YSYEKL. Written as DNA, the CDR3 is TGCGCCAGCAGTGACCGGGACATATCCTACGAGCAGTACTTC. It codes for CASSDRDISYEQYF.

This chain joins TRBV9 and TRBJ1-1; D perhaps matches TRBD1 (5 bases). This CDR3 is built from 14 residues. Germline V lookup: CDR1 SGDLS, CDR2 YYNGEE. The V and J ends lost 2 bases and 8 bases respectively, with 16 bases between them. CDR3 bases: TGTGCCAGCAGCGTGCAGGGCTTGGGATCGGAAGCTTTCTTT. Its protein is CASSVQGLGSEAFF.

The gene calls are TRBV10-3 and TRBJ2-1; 8 nucleotides align to TRBD2. Germline CDR1 is ENHRY and CDR2 is SYGVKD. V lost 0 bases, J lost 0 bases, and 4 bases stayed unmatched. This CDR3 region has 17 residues. CDR3 loop: CAISESMTSDSYNEQFF. For the CDR3, the DNA is TGTGCCATCAGTGAGTCTATGACTAGCGACTCCTACAATGAGCAGTTCTTC.

This chain links TRBV19 with TRBJ2-7; 10 nucleotides match TRBD2. The CDR3 extends over 16 amino acids. Trimming at V came to 0 bases and at J to 4 bases, leaving 6 bases not matched to a gene. Germline assignment: CDR1 LNHDA and CDR2 SQIVND (reference sequence). CDR3 in amino acids: CASSIDLASGSYEQYF. The CDR3 DNA follows: TGTGCCAGTAGTATAGATTTAGCTAGCGGGAGTTACGAGCAGTACTTC.

This chain joins TRBV6-5 and TRBJ2-5; a possible D gene is TRBD2 (6 bases). V was trimmed by 2 bases and J by 1 base, leaving 11 bases between them. Germline V CDR1 and CDR2: MNHEY, SVGAGI. This CDR3 contains 15 residues. DNA of the CDR3: TGTGCCAGCAGTTACCAAGCGGGCGTCCAAGAGACCCAGTACTTC. Protein: CASSYQAGVQETQYF.

This chain joins TRBV9 and TRBJ1-1; TRBD1 is a possible D gene (5 bases). Germline V gene data show CDR1 as SGDLS and CDR2 as YYNGEE. Trimming stripped 3 bases from V and 1 base from J, with 13 bases between. The CDR3 consists of 15 residues. The CDR3 loop reads CASSETFDRNTEAFF. The DNA of the CDR3 is TGTGCCAGCAGCGAGACTTTCGACAGGAACACTGAAGCTTTCTTT.

V gene TRBV4-2 combines with J gene TRBJ2-7, with 7 bases lining up with TRBD2. The V segment lost 2 bases and the J segment 6 bases; nucleotides outside the gene matches: 13. This CDR3 is built from 16 residues. CDR1 is LGHNA, CDR2 YNFKEQ, per germline. This CDR3 is CASSQLIRTSRSEQYF. The CDR3 region has the DNA TGTGCCAGCAGCCAACTCATCCGGACTAGTAGGTCCGAGCAGTACTTC.

The rearrangement links TRBV4-3 to TRBJ1-5; D call uncertain. The CDR3 totals 14 residues. In germline, CDR1 is LGHNA, CDR2 YSLEER. The V end lost 0 bases, the J end lost 7 bases, and 10 bases lay between the germline ends. CDR3 bases: TGCGCCAGCAGCCAAGAAGAGGCTGGGCAGCCCCAGCATTTT. Translated: CASSQEEAGQPQHF.